The 8 T cell receptor beta chains listed next were all sequenced from one sample in a study of CD4 T cells in relation to SARS-CoV-2 and coronaviruses. These receptors lack a known antigen. Generated by immunoSEQ multiplex PCR, the TCRdb table keeps only in-frame clones and is missing some. The repertoire holds approximately 17,000 clones, about four fifths seen once, with roughly a tenth in the top ten. Before the COVID-19 pandemic, during about 2011-2019, CD4+ T cells were taken from unexposed donors. The cells were cultured for 10 days before CD4+ T cells were isolated. Sequencing was performed on CD4+ T cells from PBMCs, cultured in vitro. All receptors derive from a human donor in good health.

V and J are TRBV2 and TRBJ2-4; perhaps TRBD2 as D (6 bases). The CDR3 runs to 13 residues. The germline V gene encodes CDR1 SNHLY and CDR2 FYNNEI. V lost 6 bases and J lost 7, with 13 bases in between. DNA of the CDR3: TGTGCCAGCAGGGGATTCGGGGGTAACATTCAGTACTTC. It codes for CASRGFGGNIQYF.

This sequence joins TRBV29-1 and TRBJ2-5, with 12 bases lining up with TRBD2. With 4 bases clipped from V and 5 bases from J, the junction kept 8 bases outside the gene matches. The CDR3 contains 15 residues. The V gene's germline CDR1 is SQVTM and CDR2 ANQGSEA. The CDR3 DNA is TGCAGCGTTGGTCCTAGCGGGAGGGCCGGGGAGACCCAGTACTTC. Protein product: CSVGPSGRAGETQYF.

This chain's CDR3 is CASSLRRAGGEGQFF. The CDR3 region has the DNA TGTGCCAGCAGTTTAAGGCGGGCAGGGGGTGAAGGGCAGTTCTTC. This chain connects TRBV28 to TRBJ2-1, with 7 bases fitting TRBD1. Germline V gene data show CDR1 as MDHEN and CDR2 as SYDVKM. J lost 12 bases, V lost 2 bases, and 13 bases had no gene match. The CDR3 sequence is 15 residues long.

The chain recombines TRBV12-3 or TRBV12-4 with TRBJ2-7, with 8 bases matching TRBD1. The CDR3 is 13 amino acids. J lost 5 bases, V lost 5 bases, and 5 bases had no gene match. CDR3 coding DNA: TGTGCCAGCAGTAAGACAGGGGTCAACGAGCAGTACTTC. Protein sequence: CASSKTGVNEQYF.

The rearrangement joins TRBV5-1 to TRBJ2-1, with 7 bases lining up with TRBD1. Trimming removed 0 bases from V and 9 bases from J; junction bases left unmatched: 6. This CDR3 region has 14 residues. Germline assignment: CDR1 SGHRS and CDR2 YFSETQ. The CDR3 sequence is CASSLVDRAGEQFF. The CDR3 DNA follows: TGCGCCAGCAGCTTGGTCGACAGGGCCGGTGAGCAGTTCTTC.

This clone has a single count. The genes are TRBV20-1 and TRBJ1-1; D is unclear. Germline values: CDR1 DFQATT, CDR2 SNEGSKA (reference sequence). This CDR3 has 18 amino acids. Between the trimmed V and J ends, which lost 3 bases and 1 base, there was a span of 24 bases. CDR3 bases: TGCAGTGCTAGTACCCCTCAGGACTCAAGAAGATCGAACACTGAAGCTTTCTTT. Amino acids: CSASTPQDSRRSNTEAFF.

This chain links TRBV7-2 with TRBJ2-7, with 7 bases identical to TRBD2. The CDR3 extends over 16 amino acids. V shed 0 bases and J 2 bases; nucleotides not matched to a gene: 7. CDR1 SGHTA and CDR2 FQGNSA come from the germline V gene. The CDR3 loop is CASSLALSSGTYEQYF. CDR3 DNA: TGTGCCAGCAGCTTAGCGCTGTCTAGCGGAACCTACGAGCAGTACTTC.

The chain couples TRBV7-2 to TRBJ1-1; D not resolved. The CDR3 spans 14 residues. CDR1 and CDR2 from the germline V gene are SGHTA and FQGNSA. Trimming removed 1 base at V and 1 base at J, with 7 bases between. CDR3 bases: TGTGCCAGCAGCTTAGGCCGGGAGAACACTGAAGCTTTCTTT. This codes for CASSLGRENTEAFF. The full variable domain, completed using reference TRBV7-2 and TRBJ1-1, is GAGVSQSPSNKVTEKGKDVELRCDPISGHTALYWYRQSLGQGLEFLIYFQGNSAPDKSGLPSDRFSAERTGGSVSTLTIQRTQQEDSAVYLCASSLGRENTEAFFGQGTRLTVV.